Reported below is one T cell receptor beta chain. Diagnoses were established from clinical symptoms, serum thyroxine, TRAb, thyroid ultrasound and orbital computed tomography. The sample originates from a study of Graves' ophthalmopathy and Graves' hyperthyroidism. Amplification of TCR beta CDR3 regions used RNA transcripts. After a first-round RT-PCR with HTBI primers, a second-round multiplex PCR was run. MiXCR, run by TCRdb on the multiplex PCR reads, gives a single entry per CDR3 protein. Seen here are over a million distinct CDR3 sequences, 36% observed once, and the top ten hold 8.5% to 14%. CDR3 length: 15 amino acids. Trimming removed 2 bases from V and 7 bases from J, with 17 bases in between. CDR1 is MNHNY, CDR2 SVGAGI, per germline (reference sequence).

The material sequenced was peripheral blood or thyroid tissue (not recorded which). The chain combines TRBV6-6 with TRBJ2-5; possible D gene TRBD2, 5 bases. This TCR was recovered from an adult man with Graves' hyperthyroidism. The chain's CDR3 is CASSYGSAASGTQYF. CDR3 sequence (DNA): TGTGCCAGCAGTTACGGTAGCGCGGCATCCGGGACCCAGTACTTC.